The 4 T cell receptor beta chains below were found in one sample sequenced in a study of Ad26.COV2.S vaccination and SARS-CoV-2 variants. Libraries were prepared by immunoSEQ multiplex PCR; TCRdb keeps only in-frame clonotypes and omits some of them. Seen here are 350,000 to 450,000 clones, under 95% observed once, and the top ten hold under 4%. Sequencing was performed on peripheral blood, taken after recovery from COVID-19. The receptor source for this set is a human donor who had recovered from COVID-19.

The chain is built from TRBV5-6 and TRBJ1-4; D possibly corresponds to TRBD1 (5 bases). V was trimmed by 5 bases and J by 8 bases, leaving 10 bases between them. There are 12 residues in the CDR3. Germline CDR1 SGHDT, CDR2 YYEEEE. This CDR3 is CASSQGEEKLFF. The CDR3, as DNA: TGTGCCAGCAGTCAGGGTGAGGAAAAACTGTTTTTT.

The chain recombines TRBV5-4 with TRBJ1-3; 7 positions match TRBD1. The CDR3 spans 14 residues. Per germline, CDR1 SGHNT and CDR2 YYREEE (reference sequence). Unmatched junction bases numbered 8, after V lost 4 bases and J lost 7 bases. CDR3 sequence: CASSENRGQNTIYF. CDR3 nucleotides: TGTGCCAGCAGCGAAAACAGGGGTCAGAACACCATATATTTT. Full variable domain (remainder filled in from reference TRBV5-4 and TRBJ1-3): ETGVTQSPTHLIKTRGQQVTLRCSSQSGHNTVSWYQQALGQGPQFIFQYYREEENGRGNFPPRFSGLQFPNYSSELNVNALELDDSALYLCASSENRGQNTIYFGEGSWLTVV.

The CDR3 region is CASSLRGLAGAETQYF. CDR3 sequence (DNA): TGTGCCAGCAGCTTAAGAGGACTAGCGGGGGCGGAGACCCAGTACTTC. The chain carries TRBV13 and TRBJ2-5, with 13 nucleotides matching TRBD2. Germline V lookup: CDR1 PRHDT, CDR2 FYEKMQ (reference sequence). CDR3 length: 16 amino acids. V was pared by 2 bases and J by 5 bases, with 5 bases of the junction left unmatched.

The chain has TRBV2 and TRBJ1-5; TRBD1 matches 8 bases. The ends lost 8 bases at V and 0 bases at J; junction bases unmatched: 12. The CDR3 consists of 17 residues. In germline, CDR1 is SNHLY, CDR2 FYNNEI. CDR3: CASGQGLLLYSNQPQHF. CDR3 nucleotides: TGTGCCAGCGGACAGGGCCTTCTTCTTTATAGCAATCAGCCCCAGCATTTT.